What follows describes a single T cell receptor beta chain. Its antigen is not known. MiXCR was run by TCRdb on the 5' RACE reads, yielding one entry per CDR3 protein. The sample lists hundreds of thousands of distinct CDR3 sequences, about 12% occurring once. The data were taken from a study of identical twins. The CDR3 has 14 amino acids. Germline assignment: CDR1 MGHRA and CDR2 YSYEKL. Trimming pared 0 bases from V and 10 bases from J, leaving 13 bases between. Study conclusions and caveats: Zero-insertion analyses were open to partial confounding by invariant MAIT and iNKT cells.

These data also featured in a second study, about yellow fever vaccine responses in identical twins.

Sample: PBMCs. This clonotype was sampled from a woman aged 18-35 years in good health. The V call is TRBV4-1, the J call TRBJ2-4, with D uncertain. The CDR3: CASSQDHVVGIQYF. CDR3 DNA: TGCGCCAGCAGCCAAGATCACGTGGTGGGGATTCAGTACTTC.